A single sample gave rise to the 24 T cell receptor beta chains below, sequenced in a study of T cell responses to AZD1222 COVID-19 vaccine. Method: immunoSEQ multiplex PCR; TCRdb's copy keeps in-frame clones and lacks some. The sample consists of roughly 150,000 clones, 90% of them appearing once. Sequenced material: peripheral blood, taken 28 days after the second AZD1222 dose. The receptor set was obtained from an adult who received the AZD1222 COVID-19 vaccine.

This chain links TRBV28 with TRBJ1-3; maybe TRBD1 (5 bases). This CDR3 spans 13 amino acids. V was pared by 7 bases and J by 7 bases, with 14 bases between. CDR1 MDHEN and CDR2 SYDVKM come from the germline V gene. The CDR3 protein is CASNPGGDNTIYF. CDR3 nucleotide sequence: TGTGCCAGCAATCCCGGGGGGGACAACACCATATATTTT.

The V gene is TRBV27, the J gene TRBJ1-5, with D possibly TRBD1 on 6 matching bases. Trimming stripped 5 bases from V and 3 bases from J, with 20 bases between. CDR1 is MNHEY and CDR2 is SMNVEV in the germline V gene (reference sequence). The CDR3 runs 17 residues. Here the CDR3 reads CASSAGPYRVPNQPQHF. The CDR3 DNA is TGTGCCAGCAGTGCCGGCCCATACAGGGTACCCAATCAGCCCCAGCATTTT.

This chain uses TRBV7-9 with TRBJ1-5; D gene unclear. The germline V gene encodes CDR1 SEHNR and CDR2 FQNEAQ (reference sequence). The CDR3 has 15 amino acids. V lost 5 bases and J lost 3, with 14 bases in between. The DNA for the CDR3 is TGTGCCAGCAGCCCCCCGGGCCCGCTCAATCAGCCCCAGCATTTT. The encoded protein is CASSPPGPLNQPQHF.

The chain employs TRBV5-1 and TRBJ2-3, with TRBD2 matching over 11 bases. V lost 4 bases and J lost 4; bases outside the gene matches: 5. Germline V gene sequence: CDR1 SGHRS, CDR2 YFSETQ. The CDR3 consists of 15 residues. The CDR3 DNA is TGCGCCAGCAGCGGTAGCGGGAGGGGCGCAGATACGCAGTATTTT. Translated, it gives CASSGSGRGADTQYF.

This chain joins TRBV10-3 and TRBJ2-1; D unresolved. V was cut by 0 bases and J by 6 bases, with 12 bases left in between. The CDR3 extends over 15 amino acids. Germline-derived CDR1 and CDR2 are ENHRY and SYGVKD. The CDR3 loop is CAISESAGRANEQFF. The CDR3 DNA reads TGTGCCATCAGTGAGTCGGCCGGAAGGGCCAATGAGCAGTTCTTC.

This chain links TRBV7-9 with TRBJ1-1; no definite D call. The CDR3 covers 13 residues. Germline V gene sequence: CDR1 SEHNR, CDR2 FQNEAQ (reference sequence). Trimming removed 2 bases at V and 7 bases at J, with 11 bases between. The DNA of the CDR3 is TGTGCCAGCAGCTTACAAGGTCCGTTTGAAGCTTTCTTT. Translation gives CASSLQGPFEAFF.

The J gene is TRBJ2-5, the V gene TRBV6-5, with 12 bases lining up with TRBD2. The CDR3 runs to 15 residues. The germline V gene has CDR1 MNHEY and CDR2 SVGAGI. The J segment lost 5 bases and the V segment lost 8 bases, leaving 9 bases of the junction unmatched. CDR3 DNA sequence: TGTGCCAGCCACACTAGCGGGGGGTTCGGGGAGACCCAGTACTTC. Its translation is CASHTSGGFGETQYF.

Written as DNA, the CDR3 is TGTGCCTGGAAGCCCCTGGGACTAGCGGGAGGAGAGACCCAGTACTTC. Its protein is CAWKPLGLAGGETQYF. V usage is TRBV30 and J usage is TRBJ2-5, with 15 bases matching TRBD2. The CDR3 has 16 residues. Germline loops: CDR1 GTSNPN, CDR2 SVGIG (reference sequence). Trimming cost V 4 bases and J 4 bases; bases outside gene matches: 7.

The chain employs TRBV5-1 and TRBJ2-2, with 12 bases identical to TRBD1. After removal of 4 bases from V and 3 bases from J, the junction contained 13 bases not matched to a gene. Per germline, CDR1 SGHRS and CDR2 YFSETQ. The CDR3 is made up of 19 amino acids. CDR3 sequence reads: CASSPLGTGGTYDTGELFF. CDR3 coding DNA: TGCGCCAGCAGCCCCCTCGGGACAGGGGGCACATACGACACCGGGGAGCTGTTTTTT.

About this clone: It is unclear where the CDR3 begins or ends on the DNA, so no DNA is shown, and the CDR3 is as TCRdb lists it. V gene TRBV27 combines with J gene TRBJ1-1; TRBD1, as called in the table, went unchecked against the DNA. Termini included, the CDR3 measures 14 amino acids. The germline CDR1 and CDR2 sequences are MNHEY and SMNVEV (reference sequence). The CDR3 loop is CASSFGNGATEAFF.

The rearrangement links TRBV5-1 to TRBJ2-2; 7 positions agree with TRBD2. The CDR3 covers 18 residues. The trim removed 4 bases at V and 2 bases at J, leaving 14 bases unmatched. CDR1 and CDR2 (germline): SGHRS, YFSETQ. The chain's CDR3 is CASSLRVVAGANTGELFF. CDR3 coding DNA: TGCGCCAGCAGCCTCCGCGTGGTTGCGGGAGCAAACACCGGGGAGCTGTTTTTT. The full variable domain, completed using reference TRBV5-1 and TRBJ2-2, is KAGVTQTPRYLIKTRGQQVTLSCSPISGHRSVSWYQQTPGQGLQFLFEYFSETQRNKGNFPGRFSGRQFSNSRSEMNVSTLELGDSALYLCASSLRVVAGANTGELFFGEGSRLTVL.

The sample holds one count of this clone. The chain recombines TRBV5-1 with TRBJ1-5; TRBD1 aligns across 10 bases. J gave up 7 bases and V 5 bases, and 12 bases lay outside the gene matches. The germline CDR1 and CDR2 sequences are SGHRS and YFSETQ. CDR3 length: 16 residues. The CDR3 nucleotides are TGCGCCAGCAGGGGAGGAGGACAGGGGGACCGCCAGCCCCAGCATTTT. Amino acids: CASRGGGQGDRQPQHF.

The chain joins TRBV28 to TRBJ1-1; 11 bases map to TRBD1. The CDR3 is 15 residues long. Per germline, CDR1 MDHEN and CDR2 SYDVKM. In DNA form, the CDR3 reads TGTGTACCCTTCGGCGGGACAGGGGGGAACACTGAAGCTTTCTTT. It yields the protein CVPFGGTGGNTEAFF.

V usage is TRBV30 and J usage is TRBJ1-3; D is unclear. Germline V gene sequence: CDR1 GTSNPN, CDR2 SVGIG (reference sequence). The ends were cut back, 0 bases at V and 3 bases at J, with 9 bases in the middle. The length of the CDR3 is 14 residues. CDR3 region: CAWSVGSFGNTIYF. The CDR3 bases are TGTGCCTGGAGTGTAGGGTCGTTTGGAAACACCATATATTTT.

This clone was seen just once. CDR3 in DNA: TGTGCCAGCAGCTTACGGGGGAATAATTCACCCCTCCACTTT. Residues: CASSLRGNNSPLHF. The rearrangement joins TRBV7-9 to TRBJ1-6; perhaps TRBD1 as D (5 bases). The CDR3 has 14 amino acids. Germline CDR1 and CDR2: SEHNR and FQNEAQ (reference sequence). Trimming cost V 2 bases and J 5 bases, with 7 bases left between them. Full variable domain (missing parts from reference TRBV7-9 and TRBJ1-6): DTGVSQNPRHKITKRGQNVTFRCDPISEHNRLYWYRQTLGQGPEFLTYFQNEAQLEKSRLLSDRFSAERPKGSFSTLEIQRTEQGDSAMYLCASSLRGNNSPLHFGNGTRLTVT.

The genes are TRBV18 and TRBJ1-1; maybe TRBD1 (5 bases). From germline, CDR1 is KGHSH and CDR2 LQKENI. The V end was cut by 2 bases, the J end by 5 bases, with 12 bases between. The CDR3 totals 14 residues. The CDR3 region is CASSPVAGRTEAFF. The CDR3 DNA reads TGTGCCAGCTCACCAGTCGCAGGGAGGACTGAAGCTTTCTTT.

CDR3 coding DNA: TGTGCCAGCAGTCCCACCCGTGCTTCGAACACCGGGGAGCTGTTTTTT. Protein: CASSPTRASNTGELFF. The V call is TRBV28, the J call TRBJ2-2; D is uncertain. The germline CDR1 and CDR2 sequences are MDHEN and SYDVKM. Trimming left V 5 bases short and J 0 bases short, with 13 bases between. CDR3 size: 16 residues.

This clone has only one observation. The chain recombines TRBV18 with TRBJ1-1, with 10 bases fitting TRBD1. Unmatched junction bases numbered 3, after V lost 3 bases and J lost 8 bases. The CDR3 is made up of 13 amino acids. Germline V gene lookup returns CDR1 KGHSH and CDR2 LQKENI. CDR3 in DNA: TGTGCCAGCTCACCCGACAGGGGGCTGGAAGCTTTCTTT. It codes for CASSPDRGLEAFF.

This chain connects TRBV7-2 to TRBJ1-2; a weak D match, TRBD1 (6 bases). Germline CDR1 SGHTA, CDR2 FQGNSA. V dropped 4 bases and J dropped 4 bases, with 10 bases sitting between them. The CDR3 loop spans 13 amino acids. The chain's CDR3 is CASSSQGVYGYTF. CDR3 bases: TGTGCCAGCAGCTCACAGGGAGTCTATGGCTACACCTTC.

CDR3: CASRTVDNQPQHF. The CDR3 DNA is TGTGCCAGCAGAACAGTAGACAATCAGCCCCAGCATTTT. This rearrangement joins TRBV6-5 to TRBJ1-5; no clear D gene. The CDR3 loop spans 13 amino acids. The germline gives CDR1 MNHEY, CDR2 SVGAGI. V dropped 6 bases and J dropped 3 bases, with 9 bases sitting between them.

In this sample, this clone turned up once. The chain carries TRBV7-2 and TRBJ2-5; 7 nucleotides line up with TRBD1. The length of the CDR3 is 15 residues. The germline CDR1 and CDR2 sequences are SGHTA and FQGNSA. Germline trimming cut 5 bases from V and 5 bases from J; bases unmatched to any gene: 11. CDR3 coding DNA: TGTGCCAGCAGCCCCCGACAGGGTCGTGCGGAGACCCAGTACTTC. It yields the protein CASSPRQGRAETQYF.

Points on this clone: Other DNA sequences in the sample encode the same CDR3. The chain couples TRBV2 to TRBJ1-6; 10 bases agree with TRBD1. V lost 4 bases to trimming and J lost 9 bases; unmatched junction nucleotides: 3. CDR1 and CDR2 from the germline V gene are SNHLY and FYNNEI. The length of the CDR3 is 14 residues. CDR3 coding DNA: TGTGCCAGCAGTGCGACAGGGGGCGCTTCACCCCTCCACTTT. Translated, it gives CASSATGGASPLHF.

The gene calls are TRBV4-2 and TRBJ2-7, with 12 bases lining up with TRBD2. Germline V CDR1 and CDR2: LGHNA, YNFKEQ. The V gene end was trimmed by 0 bases and the J gene end by 6 bases; junction bases not matched to a gene: 9. This CDR3 is built from 17 residues. The DNA for the CDR3 is TGTGCCAGCAGCCAAGAACAGATACTAGCGGGAGGTGGCGAGCAGTACTTC. Protein sequence: CASSQEQILAGGGEQYF.

This clone was seen at least ten times. In DNA, the CDR3 is TGTGCCACCAGTGCCCTGACTACCAAGGGCTACGAGCAGTACTTC. Its translation: CATSALTTKGYEQYF. The V and J genes are TRBV24-1 and TRBJ2-7; D perhaps matches TRBD2 (5 bases). The ends were cut back, 5 bases at V and 3 bases at J, with 16 bases in the middle. The CDR3 loop spans 15 amino acids. Germline CDR1 reads KGHDR; CDR2 reads SFDVKD.